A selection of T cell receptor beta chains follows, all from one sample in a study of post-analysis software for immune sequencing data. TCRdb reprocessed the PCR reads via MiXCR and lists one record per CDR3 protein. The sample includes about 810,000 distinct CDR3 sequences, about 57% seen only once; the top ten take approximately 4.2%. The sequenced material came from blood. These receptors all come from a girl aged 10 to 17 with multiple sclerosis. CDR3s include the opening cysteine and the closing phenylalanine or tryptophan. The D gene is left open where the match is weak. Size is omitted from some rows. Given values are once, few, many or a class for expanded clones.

CDR3nt: TGTGCCAGCACCCGCGACTATTTT
CDR3aa: CASTRDYF
v_gene: TRBV7-2
abundance: NA
d_gene: NA
j_gene: TRBJ2-3

CDR3nt: TGTGCCAGCAGCTTAGGGGACAGTATGTATCAGCCCCAGCATTTT
CDR3aa: CASSLGDSMYQPQHF
v_gene: TRBV5-6
abundance: NA
d_gene: TRBD1
j_gene: TRBJ1-5

CDR3nt: TGCAGTGCTCTCCCGGACAAAGCTAACTATGGCTACACCTTC
CDR3aa: CSALPDKANYGYTF
v_gene: TRBV20-1
abundance: once
d_gene: NA
j_gene: TRBJ1-2

CDR3nt: TGCAGCGTTGTGGGCAGGAACACTGAAGCTTTCTTT
CDR3aa: CSVVGRNTEAFF
v_gene: TRBV29-1
abundance: NA
d_gene: NA
j_gene: TRBJ1-1

CDR3nt: TGTGCCAGCAGCCAAGGCGCCGCGAGCTCTGGGGCCAACGTCCTGACTTTC
CDR3aa: CASSQGAASSGANVLTF
v_gene: TRBV3-1
abundance: NA
d_gene: NA
j_gene: TRBJ2-6

CDR3nt: TGTGCCAGCAGCACAGAGAGGATTAGCAATGAGCAGTTCTTC
CDR3aa: CASSTERISNEQFF
v_gene: TRBV4-2
abundance: few
d_gene: NA
j_gene: TRBJ2-1

CDR3nt: TGCGCCAGCAGCCAAGTATGGGGGGTCGTGTTCGAGCAGTACTTC
CDR3aa: CASSQVWGVVFEQYF
v_gene: TRBV4-1
abundance: NA
d_gene: NA
j_gene: TRBJ2-7

CDR3nt: TGTGCCACCAGCAGAGATAGGGCTGCTTTCTCCCAGCCCCAGCATTTT
CDR3aa: CATSRDRAAFSQPQHF
v_gene: TRBV15
abundance: NA
d_gene: NA
j_gene: TRBJ1-5

CDR3nt: TGTGCCAGCAGCCAAGGGGGACAGAGGAACACTGAAGCTTTCTTT
CDR3aa: CASSQGGQRNTEAFF
v_gene: TRBV14
abundance: NA
d_gene: TRBD1
j_gene: TRBJ1-1

CDR3nt: TGTACCAGCAGCCCCGGGCAACTAGCGGGAGTGCTTTGGTTCTTC
CDR3aa: CTSSPGQLAGVLWFF
v_gene: TRBV7-9
abundance: NA
d_gene: TRBD2
j_gene: TRBJ2-1

CDR3nt: TGTGCCAGCGAGGGGTCAACCTACGAGCAGTACTTC
CDR3aa: CASEGSTYEQYF
v_gene: TRBV7-9
abundance: few
d_gene: NA
j_gene: TRBJ2-7

CDR3nt: TGTGCCATCAGTGGGACAAACCAAGAGACCCAGTACTTC
CDR3aa: CAISGTNQETQYF
v_gene: TRBV10-3
abundance: few
d_gene: NA
j_gene: TRBJ2-5

CDR3nt: TGCAGCGTGGGGAACAGGGTGTCCTCCTATGGCTACACCTTC
CDR3aa: CSVGNRVSSYGYTF
v_gene: TRBV29-1
abundance: NA
d_gene: NA
j_gene: TRBJ1-2

CDR3nt: TGCAGTGCTAGAGATCAGAGGGTTGCGGGCAATCAGCCCCAGCATTTT
CDR3aa: CSARDQRVAGNQPQHF
v_gene: TRBV20-1
abundance: NA
d_gene: NA
j_gene: TRBJ1-5

CDR3nt: TGTGCCAGCCAGGGACCCACCCGCACAGATACGCAGTATTTT
CDR3aa: CASQGPTRTDTQYF
v_gene: TRBV9
abundance: NA
d_gene: NA
j_gene: TRBJ2-3

CDR3nt: TGTGCCAGCAGCTCACTAGCTACGATTGAGACCCAGTACTTC
CDR3aa: CASSSLATIETQYF
v_gene: TRBV13
abundance: NA
d_gene: NA
j_gene: TRBJ2-5

CDR3nt: TGCGCCAGTGGGGGTCGGCGGGAGGGATCAGATACGCAGTATTTT
CDR3aa: CASGGRREGSDTQYF
v_gene: TRBV5-1
abundance: NA
d_gene: TRBD2
j_gene: TRBJ2-3

CDR3nt: TGTGCCACCAGCAGAAACGTGGCGGGGCCCTACGAGCAGTACTTC
CDR3aa: CATSRNVAGPYEQYF
v_gene: TRBV15
abundance: NA
d_gene: NA
j_gene: TRBJ2-7

CDR3nt: TGTGCCAGCAGCTTGGGTGGGGGGACCTACGACGAGCAGTACTTC
CDR3aa: CASSLGGGTYDEQYF
v_gene: TRBV5-5
abundance: NA
d_gene: NA
j_gene: TRBJ2-7

CDR3nt: TGTGCTTCCACGCCCACGGAGTTTGGAGTAGGTCAGAACGAGCAGTACTTC
CDR3aa: CASTPTEFGVGQNEQYF
v_gene: TRBV6-1
abundance: NA
d_gene: NA
j_gene: TRBJ2-7

CDR3nt: TGTGCCAGCAGGATAGATGCCAATGAGCAGTTCTTC
CDR3aa: CASRIDANEQFF
v_gene: TRBV11-2
abundance: NA
d_gene: NA
j_gene: TRBJ2-1

CDR3nt: TGTGCCAGCAGCGAGGGACTAGCAAGATACGAGCAGTACTTC
CDR3aa: CASSEGLARYEQYF
v_gene: TRBV7-2
abundance: NA
d_gene: TRBD2
j_gene: TRBJ2-7

CDR3nt: TGTGCCAGCAGCTTAGGGGGCGCAGGGAGGAAGGGCGAGCAGTACTTC
CDR3aa: CASSLGGAGRKGEQYF
v_gene: TRBV7-9
abundance: NA
d_gene: NA
j_gene: TRBJ2-7

CDR3nt: TGCAGTGCTAGAGGTGGCGGGAGGTACAATGAGCAGTTCTTC
CDR3aa: CSARGGGRYNEQFF
v_gene: TRBV20-1
abundance: NA
d_gene: TRBD2
j_gene: TRBJ2-1

CDR3nt: TGTGCCAGCAGCCAAGAGCCTAGCGGGGCGTACGAGCAGTTCTTC
CDR3aa: CASSQEPSGAYEQFF
v_gene: TRBV4-2
abundance: NA
d_gene: TRBD2
j_gene: TRBJ2-1

CDR3nt: TGTGCCAGCAGCTTAATAAAAGCGGGAGTATTTGCCGAGCAGTACTTC
CDR3aa: CASSLIKAGVFAEQYF
v_gene: TRBV7-9
abundance: NA
d_gene: TRBD2
j_gene: TRBJ2-7

CDR3nt: TGTGCCAGCTTCGCTAGCACAAGCACAGATACGCAGTATTTT
CDR3aa: CASFASTSTDTQYF
v_gene: TRBV2
abundance: NA
d_gene: NA
j_gene: TRBJ2-3

CDR3nt: TGCAGCGTTAGTTACACCGGTGCGGATGAGCAGTTCTTC
CDR3aa: CSVSYTGADEQFF
v_gene: TRBV29-1
abundance: few
d_gene: NA
j_gene: TRBJ2-1

CDR3nt: TGTGCCAGCAGCAGCCCGCGGGACGCCTTAAGCTACGAGCAGTACTTC
CDR3aa: CASSSPRDALSYEQYF
v_gene: TRBV2
abundance: NA
d_gene: NA
j_gene: TRBJ2-7

CDR3nt: TGTGCCAGCGAGGACAGGGTACTAGAGACCCAGTACTTC
CDR3aa: CASEDRVLETQYF
v_gene: TRBV2
abundance: few
d_gene: TRBD1
j_gene: TRBJ2-5

CDR3nt: TGTGCCAGCAGTGACTTGGGGGGGAAGACCCAGTACTTC
CDR3aa: CASSDLGGKTQYF
v_gene: TRBV2
abundance: few
d_gene: TRBD2
j_gene: TRBJ2-5

CDR3nt: TGTGCCAGCAGCTCATCAAGGGGCTTGGACTTTTTCTCCTACGAGCAGTACTTC
CDR3aa: CASSSSRGLDFFSYEQYF
v_gene: TRBV7-9
abundance: NA
d_gene: NA
j_gene: TRBJ2-7

CDR3nt: TGTGCCAGCAGCTTGTCTAGCAAAGATACGCAGTATTTT
CDR3aa: CASSLSSKDTQYF
v_gene: TRBV7-2
abundance: NA
d_gene: NA
j_gene: TRBJ2-3

CDR3nt: TGCAGTGCTAGAGACGGGGGACAGGGGTTTGAGACCCAGTACTTC
CDR3aa: CSARDGGQGFETQYF
v_gene: TRBV20-1
abundance: few
d_gene: TRBD1
j_gene: TRBJ2-5

CDR3nt: TGCAGTGCTAGAAGGCGGGAGGGCAGCCCAGATACGCAGTATTTT
CDR3aa: CSARRREGSPDTQYF
v_gene: TRBV20-1
abundance: NA
d_gene: TRBD2
j_gene: TRBJ2-3

CDR3nt: TGTGCCATCAGTGTCGCAGCCATTTCCTTCTCCTACGAGCAGTACTTC
CDR3aa: CAISVAAISFSYEQYF
v_gene: TRBV10-3
abundance: once
d_gene: NA
j_gene: TRBJ2-7

CDR3nt: TGCGCCAGCAGTGAGGAGGGGGAATACAATGAGCAGTTCTTC
CDR3aa: CASSEEGEYNEQFF
v_gene: TRBV10-2
abundance: NA
d_gene: NA
j_gene: TRBJ2-1

CDR3nt: TGTGCCATCAGTGGACTAGCGGGAGTGGATGAGCAGTTCTTC
CDR3aa: CAISGLAGVDEQFF
v_gene: TRBV10-3
abundance: NA
d_gene: TRBD2
j_gene: TRBJ2-1

CDR3nt: TGTGCCAGCAACTCACGTGGGGCGGGAGGAAGCACAGATACGCAGTATTTT
CDR3aa: CASNSRGAGGSTDTQYF
v_gene: TRBV7-9
abundance: NA
d_gene: TRBD2
j_gene: TRBJ2-3

CDR3nt: TGCGCCAGCAGCTCCCGGGGGGGTGGCGGGAGCACTGAAGCTTTCTTT
CDR3aa: CASSSRGGGGSTEAFF
v_gene: TRBV5-1
abundance: NA
d_gene: NA
j_gene: TRBJ1-1

CDR3nt: TGTGCCACCACTTTAGCGGGGGACTACGAGCAGTACTTC
CDR3aa: CATTLAGDYEQYF
v_gene: TRBV15
abundance: NA
d_gene: TRBD2
j_gene: TRBJ2-7

CDR3nt: TGTGCCAGCAGTGAGACCCTTCAGCAAAAGGCGTTCTTC
CDR3aa: CASSETLQQKAFF
v_gene: TRBV6-4
abundance: few
d_gene: NA
j_gene: TRBJ2-1

CDR3nt: TGTGCCAGCAGTCCGGTAGGGGACCGGGAGACCCAGTACTTC
CDR3aa: CASSPVGDRETQYF
v_gene: TRBV7-9
abundance: few
d_gene: NA
j_gene: TRBJ2-5

CDR3nt: TGTGCCAGCAGTGCGTCAGGGATTGGTACGCAGTATTTT
CDR3aa: CASSASGIGTQYF
v_gene: TRBV7-9
abundance: few
d_gene: NA
j_gene: TRBJ2-3

CDR3nt: TGTGCCAGCTCACAGCAGGGGGCCAACGTCCTGACTTTC
CDR3aa: CASSQQGANVLTF
v_gene: TRBV18
abundance: few
d_gene: NA
j_gene: TRBJ2-6

CDR3nt: TGTGCCAGCAGCTCCCTAGCGGGGGTATTTGAGCAGTACTTC
CDR3aa: CASSSLAGVFEQYF
v_gene: TRBV7-2
abundance: NA
d_gene: TRBD2
j_gene: TRBJ2-4

CDR3nt: TGCAGTGCTAGAGATCGGAGACAGGGGAACACTGAAGCTTTCTTT
CDR3aa: CSARDRRQGNTEAFF
v_gene: TRBV20-1
abundance: NA
d_gene: TRBD1
j_gene: TRBJ1-1